The clone carrying this T cell receptor (beta chain) was found a few times. This CDR3 is 16 amino acids long. The V segment lost 4 bases and the J segment 1 base; nucleotides outside the gene matches: 8. CDR1 is SGHRS, CDR2 YFSETQ, per germline. The data were obtained in a study of blood T cell repertoires in COVID-19. Study summary: COVID-19 samples from acute and convalescent phases originated in the United States, Italy and Spain. Sources were T cells, B-cell-depleted T cells, or PBMCs; the material itself was cDNA or gDNA.

Under the authors' procedure: Reference gene primer amplification in the assay estimated nucleated cell counts. Here immunoSEQ multiplex PCR was the method, and the copy in TCRdb shows in-frame clones only, minus some. From that table come the V and J calls and clone size; the DNA was used to work out D and trimming. The sample holds 200,000 to 250,000 clones; 80% are singletons and the top ten take over 7%. Sequences were obtained from peripheral blood. The chain recombines TRBV5-1 with TRBJ2-4, with 7 nucleotides matching TRBD1. The clonotype was recovered from a woman in her 70s with acute or convalescent COVID-19. In DNA, the CDR3 is TGCGCCAGCAGCAGGGACAGTATGGGGGCCAAAAACATTCAGTACTTC. This translates into CASSRDSMGAKNIQYF.